Listed here are 25 T cell receptor beta chains from one sample, sequenced in a study of shared clonotypes between healthy human individuals (dated by TCRdb to 2018 to 2020). Library creation used the immunoSEQ multiplex PCR assay. The table comes from immuneACCESS by way of TCRdb, which keeps in-frame sequences with V and J called. Part of the clones is missing from these tables; in studies checked, under half for an unresolved V gene and the rest for unknown reasons. Here the sample has about 460,000 clones; roughly three quarters occur a single time. The ten largest clones add up to around 12% of the sample. Specimen: PBMCs. Receptors were obtained from a woman in her thirties or forties in good health. Some clones in this sample may be carry-over from other donors' samples.

This chain connects TRBV30 to TRBJ1-4; the D is unclear. Germline loops: CDR1 GTSNPN, CDR2 SVGIG (reference sequence). This CDR3 has 14 residues. Between the trimmed V and J ends, which lost 0 bases and 7 bases, there was a span of 12 bases. Written as DNA, the CDR3 is TGTGCCTGGAGTGTGAGGACGGCCCCTGAAAAACTGTTTTTT. It yields the protein CAWSVRTAPEKLFF.

The chain recombines TRBV30 with TRBJ2-1; no reliable D call. The ends were cut back, 2 bases at V and 5 bases at J, with 7 bases in the middle. Per germline, CDR1 GTSNPN and CDR2 SVGIG (reference sequence). The CDR3 spans 12 residues. The CDR3 loop reads CAWSQANNEQFF. CDR3 nucleotides: TGTGCCTGGAGTCAGGCCAACAATGAGCAGTTCTTC. Filled out from reference TRBV30 and TRBJ2-1, the complete variable domain reads SQTIHQWPATLVQPVGSPLSLECTVEGTSNPNLYWYRQAAGRGLQLLFYSVGIGQISSEVPQNLSASRPQDRQFILSSKKLLLSDSGFYLCAWSQANNEQFFGPGTRLTVL.

With respect to this clone: Given a far larger clone just one base away, this is likely a sequencing read error. The conserved closing phenylalanine or tryptophan is absent in this CDR3, likely reflecting a read error. The rearrangement uses TRBV25-1 and TRBJ2-7; D ambiguous. The V gene's germline CDR1 is MGHDK and CDR2 SYGVNS. Trimming cost V 3 bases and J 5 bases, with 11 bases left between them. The CDR3 is 13 amino acids. The CDR3 nucleotides read TGTGCCAGCAGTGATCGGGCGGTCAACGAGCAGTACCTC. It translates to CASSDRAVNEQYL.

The rearrangement links TRBV7-8 to TRBJ2-1, with TRBD1 matching 8 bases. J was trimmed by 7 bases and V by 5 bases; bases with no gene match: 7. The length of the CDR3 is 14 residues. The V gene's germline CDR1 is SGHVS and CDR2 FQNEAQ. This chain's CDR3 is CASSLRGPRNEQFF. In nucleotides, the CDR3 is TGTGCCAGCAGCCTCAGGGGGCCGCGGAATGAGCAGTTCTTC.

The genes are TRBV5-4 and TRBJ2-7; 8 nucleotides align to TRBD2. In germline, CDR1 is SGHNT, CDR2 YYREEE (reference sequence). This CDR3 has 14 residues. J gave up 3 bases and V 0 bases, and 2 bases lay outside the gene matches. CDR3 in DNA: TGTGCCAGCAGCTTGGGAAGCGGGAGCTACGAGCAGTACTTC. It specifies CASSLGSGSYEQYF.

A word on this clone: A much larger clone sits a single nucleotide away, making a read error possible. The same CDR3 also results from other DNA sequences found in this sample. This chain uses TRBV28 with TRBJ2-3, with D unresolved. V lost 6 bases, J lost 0 bases, and 7 bases lay in between. Germline V lookup: CDR1 MDHEN, CDR2 SYDVKM. The CDR3 has 13 amino acids. The CDR3, as DNA: TGTGCCAGCAGCCCCCCTAGCACAGATACGCAGTATTTT. It translates to CASSPPSTDTQYF.

V is TRBV5-1 and J is TRBJ2-5; 9 nucleotides match TRBD1. The tail of the sequence fits TRBJ2-7 better, so the J call may be wrong. The CDR3 spans 14 residues. CDR1 and CDR2 (germline): SGHRS, YFSETQ. The CDR3 sequence is CASSLSGTGPEQYF. The CDR3 nucleotides are TGCGCCAGCAGCTTGTCCGGGACAGGGCCCGAGCAGTACTTC.

The chain couples TRBV18 to TRBJ2-1, with D unresolved. The CDR3 runs 15 residues. Trimming took off 3 bases at V and 2 bases at J, with 11 bases between the two ends. CDR1 is KGHSH and CDR2 is LQKENI in the germline V gene. Here the CDR3 reads CASSPRFPPYNEQFF. The CDR3 nucleotides are TGTGCCAGCTCACCGAGGTTTCCCCCCTACAATGAGCAGTTCTTC.

As regards this clone: A read error is possible here, since a much larger clone lies one base away. V is TRBV7-2 and J is TRBJ2-3; D might be TRBD2 (5 bases). CDR1 is SGHTA and CDR2 is FQGNSA in the germline V gene. The germline V and J ends were trimmed by 2 bases and 0 bases, with 9 bases remaining between them. The CDR3 contains 15 residues. The CDR3 protein is CASSLQADSTDTQYF. Here the CDR3 DNA reads TGTGCCAGCAGCTTACAAGCGGATAGCACAGATACGCAGTATTTT.

This clone has just a few counts. Being one base from a much bigger clone, this may be a read error. V usage is TRBV5-1 and J usage is TRBJ2-3, with D perhaps matching TRBD2 (5 bases). The CDR3 has 15 residues. CDR1 and CDR2 (germline): SGHRS, YFSETQ. The CDR3 sequence: CASGLDAGGADTQYF. The CDR3 DNA follows: TGCGCCAGCGGCTTGGATGCCGGAGGCGCAGATACGCAGTATTTT.

The chain combines TRBV15 with TRBJ2-3; TRBD2 is a possible D gene (6 bases). The CDR3 length is 13 residues. Trimming took 3 bases from V and 6 from J, leaving 10 bases between them. CDR1 LNHNV and CDR2 YYDKDF come from the germline V gene (reference sequence). The CDR3 coding sequence is TGTGCCACCAGCAGGGGACTCTCGGATACGCAGTATTTT. Translation: CATSRGLSDTQYF.

This clone was seen just once. The chain uses TRBV7-9 and TRBJ1-1; TRBD1 matches 7 bases. V lost 2 bases to trimming and J lost 0 bases; unmatched junction nucleotides: 3. This CDR3 contains 15 residues. CDR1 and CDR2 (germline): SEHNR, FQNEAQ (reference sequence). CDR3: CASSLSGTVNTEAFF. The CDR3 nucleotides read TGTGCCAGCAGCTTATCAGGGACAGTGAACACTGAAGCTTTCTTT.

This clone was found a few times. The chain combines TRBV2 with TRBJ1-1; D gene uncertain. The ends were cut back, 3 bases at V and 1 base at J, with 3 bases in the middle. This CDR3 comprises 12 residues. CDR1 is SNHLY and CDR2 is FYNNEI in the germline V gene. CDR3 in DNA: TGTGCCAGCAGTGATCCGAACACTGAAGCTTTCTTT. The encoded protein is CASSDPNTEAFF. The entire variable domain, with the rest obtained from reference TRBV2 and TRBJ1-1, is as follows: EPEVTQTPSHQVTQMGQEVILRCVPISNHLYFYWYRQILGQKVEFLVSFYNNEISEKSEIFDDQFSVERPDGSNFTLKIRSTKLEDSAMYFCASSDPNTEAFFGQGTRLTVV.

As for this clone: This likely stems from a read error, as it lies one base from a far larger clone. The V gene is TRBV30, the J gene TRBJ1-5; D assignment may be TRBD1 or TRBD2 (7 bases each). The better agreement between TRBJ2-3 and the DNA end casts doubt on the J call. The CDR3 is 17 residues long. Germline values: CDR1 GTSNPN, CDR2 SVGIG (reference sequence). CDR3 amino acids: CAWSDGRGGDGNQPQYF. The CDR3 DNA follows: TGTGCCTGGAGTGACGGCAGGGGGGGCGACGGCAATCAGCCCCAGTATTTT.

The chain links TRBV29-1 to TRBJ2-1, with TRBD1 matching over 9 bases. CDR3 size: 15 residues. V dropped 6 bases and J dropped 9; count of bases not matched to a gene: 15. Germline loops: CDR1 SQVTM, CDR2 ANQGSEA. The CDR3 reads CSVRTGAREGSEQFF. CDR3 nucleotides: TGCAGCGTCCGGACAGGGGCAAGAGAAGGGAGTGAGCAGTTCTTC.

The V and J genes are TRBV18 and TRBJ2-1; D uncertain. Trimming shortened V by 3 bases and J by 9 bases, and 12 bases separated the two germline ends. Germline values: CDR1 KGHSH, CDR2 LQKENI. This CDR3 is built from 13 residues. The CDR3 DNA sequence: TGTGCCAGCTCACCCTCTCCGGGTGCTGAGCAGTTCTTC. Protein: CASSPSPGAEQFF.

The J gene is TRBJ2-5, the V gene TRBV4-1, with D maybe TRBD1 (5 bases). The germline V gene has CDR1 MGHRA and CDR2 YSYEKL. The CDR3 is made up of 14 amino acids. The V end was cut by 3 bases, the J end by 3 bases, with 11 bases between. CDR3 bases: TGCGCCAGCAGCCACGCCTTAGGGGAAGAGACCCAGTACTTC. Translation: CASSHALGEETQYF.

This chain uses TRBV2 with TRBJ1-3, with D unclear. V was shortened by 2 bases and J by 0 bases, with 11 bases between the two germline ends. CDR1 SNHLY and CDR2 FYNNEI come from the germline V gene. The CDR3 runs 16 residues. Here the CDR3 reads CASSELVPRSGNTIYF. The DNA of the CDR3 is TGTGCCAGCAGTGAACTCGTGCCCCGCTCTGGAAACACCATATATTTT.

V gene TRBV4-1 combines with J gene TRBJ2-5; D perhaps matches TRBD2 (6 bases). Trimming removed 1 base at V and 2 bases at J, with 14 bases between. In germline, CDR1 is MGHRA, CDR2 YSYEKL. This CDR3 comprises 16 residues. The CDR3 DNA sequence: TGCGCCAGCAGCCAAGTCCCCGGGGGATTGCAAGAGACCCAGTACTTC. Translated, it gives CASSQVPGGLQETQYF.

The V call is TRBV6-6, the J call TRBJ2-1, with D hard to call. Germline CDR1 and CDR2: MNHNY and SVGAGI (reference sequence). The CDR3 extends over 13 amino acids. V was cut by 0 bases and J by 3 bases, with 3 bases left in between. CDR3 DNA: TGTGCCAGCAGTTACTCGAGCTACAATGAGCAGTTCTTC. Protein: CASSYSSYNEQFF.

The V and J genes are TRBV2 and TRBJ2-5; 9 nucleotides align to TRBD1. This CDR3 is built from 14 residues. The germline V gene has CDR1 SNHLY and CDR2 FYNNEI. Trimming cost V 5 bases and J 3 bases; bases outside gene matches: 4. The CDR3 coding sequence is TGTGCCAGCAGTTACACAGGGGGCGAAGAGACCCAGTACTTC. Translated: CASSYTGGEETQYF. The whole variable domain, filled in from reference TRBV2 and TRBJ2-5, reads EPEVTQTPSHQVTQMGQEVILRCVPISNHLYFYWYRQILGQKVEFLVSFYNNEISEKSEIFDDQFSVERPDGSNFTLKIRSTKLEDSAMYFCASSYTGGEETQYFGPGTRLLVL.

V is TRBV28 and J is TRBJ2-1, with TRBD1 matching 7 bases. The junction had 13 bases not matched to a gene; V was cut back by 2 bases and J by 6 bases. The CDR3 length is 17 residues. Germline CDR1 and CDR2: MDHEN and SYDVKM. The CDR3 nucleotides read TGTGCCAGCAGTTTAAGTCCCCTGACAGGGACCGTCAATGAGCAGTTCTTC. Protein product: CASSLSPLTGTVNEQFF.

Points on this clone: With a far larger clone one base away, a read error is the likely cause. A read error is likely, as this CDR3 ends without the conserved phenylalanine or tryptophan. Here the CDR3 DNA reads TGTGCCAGCAGTCCCCGTCGTGGGGGCTCCTACGAGCAGTACCTC. It codes for CASSPRRGGSYEQYL. The chain employs TRBV6-1 and TRBJ2-7; the D call may be TRBD1 or TRBD2 (5 bases each). V gave up 5 bases and J gave up 0 bases, with 14 bases separating them. CDR1 and CDR2 from the germline V gene are MNHNS and SASEGT. This CDR3 is built from 15 residues.

V gene TRBV19 combines with J gene TRBJ2-3; D not resolved. The CDR3 has 11 amino acids. CDR1 is LNHDA, CDR2 SQIVND, per germline (reference sequence). The V end was cut by 7 bases, the J end by 6 bases, with 8 bases between. CDR3 bases: TGTGCCAGTAATGTCGGGGATACGCAGTATTTT. Translating it yields CASNVGDTQYF.

As concerns this clone: The same CDR3 is also encoded by other DNA sequences in this sample. The rearrangement joins TRBV28 to TRBJ1-3; D is ambiguous. Deletions cut 2 bases from V and 0 bases from J, with 5 bases between. Germline V gives CDR1 MDHEN, CDR2 SYDVKM. The CDR3 covers 14 residues. This CDR3 reads CASSLSRSGNTIYF. CDR3 sequence (DNA): TGTGCCAGCAGTTTAAGTCGCTCTGGAAACACCATATATTTT.